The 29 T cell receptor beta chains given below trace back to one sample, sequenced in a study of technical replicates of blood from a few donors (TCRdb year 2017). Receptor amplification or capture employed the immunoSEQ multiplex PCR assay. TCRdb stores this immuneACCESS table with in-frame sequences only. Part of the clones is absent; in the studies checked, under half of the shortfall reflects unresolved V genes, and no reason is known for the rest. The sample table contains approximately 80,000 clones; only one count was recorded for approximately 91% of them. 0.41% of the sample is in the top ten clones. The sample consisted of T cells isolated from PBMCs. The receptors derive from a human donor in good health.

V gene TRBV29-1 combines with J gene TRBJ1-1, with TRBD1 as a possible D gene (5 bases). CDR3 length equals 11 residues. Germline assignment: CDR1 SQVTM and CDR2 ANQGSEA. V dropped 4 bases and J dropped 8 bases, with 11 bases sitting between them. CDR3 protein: CSVVFGGEAFF. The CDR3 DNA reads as TGCAGCGTTGTTTTCGGGGGAGAAGCTTTCTTT.

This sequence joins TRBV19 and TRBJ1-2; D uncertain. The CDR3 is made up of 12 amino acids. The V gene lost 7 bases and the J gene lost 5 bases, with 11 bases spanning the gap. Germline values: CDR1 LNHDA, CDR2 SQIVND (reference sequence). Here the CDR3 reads CASKEKDYGYTF. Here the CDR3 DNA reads TGTGCCAGTAAGGAGAAGGATTATGGCTACACCTTC.

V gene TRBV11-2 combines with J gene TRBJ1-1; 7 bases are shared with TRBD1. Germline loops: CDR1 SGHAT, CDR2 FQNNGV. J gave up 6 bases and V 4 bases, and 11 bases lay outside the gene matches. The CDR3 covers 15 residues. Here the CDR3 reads CASSSRQGSGAEAFF. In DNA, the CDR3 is TGTGCCAGCAGCTCGAGACAGGGATCAGGTGCTGAAGCTTTCTTT.

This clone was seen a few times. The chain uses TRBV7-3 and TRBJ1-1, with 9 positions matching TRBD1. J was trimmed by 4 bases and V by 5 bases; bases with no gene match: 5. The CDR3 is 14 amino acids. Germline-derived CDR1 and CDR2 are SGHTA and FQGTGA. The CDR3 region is CASSLTGGGTEAFF. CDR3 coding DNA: TGTGCCAGCAGCCTGACAGGGGGTGGCACTGAAGCTTTCTTT. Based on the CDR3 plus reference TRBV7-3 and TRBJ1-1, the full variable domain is GAGVSQTPSNKVTEKGKYVELRCDPISGHTALYWYRQSLGQGPEFLIYFQGTGAADDSGLPNDRFFAVRPEGSVSTLKIQRTERGDSAVYLCASSLTGGGTEAFFGQGTRLTVV.

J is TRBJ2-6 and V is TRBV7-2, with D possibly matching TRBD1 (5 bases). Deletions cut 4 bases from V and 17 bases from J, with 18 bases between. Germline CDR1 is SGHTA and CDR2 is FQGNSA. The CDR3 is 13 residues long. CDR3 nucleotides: TGTGCCAGCAGCTATCAGGGTTCTCTTCCCTTGACTTTC. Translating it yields CASSYQGSLPLTF.

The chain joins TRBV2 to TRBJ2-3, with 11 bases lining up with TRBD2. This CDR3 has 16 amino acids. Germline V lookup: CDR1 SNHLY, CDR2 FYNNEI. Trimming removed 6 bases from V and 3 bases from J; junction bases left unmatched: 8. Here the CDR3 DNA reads TGTGCCAGCAGGGTCCTGACTAGCGGGACTACAGATACGCAGTATTTT. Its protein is CASRVLTSGTTDTQYF. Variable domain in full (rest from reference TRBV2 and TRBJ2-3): EPEVTQTPSHQVTQMGQEVILRCVPISNHLYFYWYRQILGQKVEFLVSFYNNEISEKSEIFDDQFSVERPDGSNFTLKIRSTKLEDSAMYFCASRVLTSGTTDTQYFGPGTRLTVL.

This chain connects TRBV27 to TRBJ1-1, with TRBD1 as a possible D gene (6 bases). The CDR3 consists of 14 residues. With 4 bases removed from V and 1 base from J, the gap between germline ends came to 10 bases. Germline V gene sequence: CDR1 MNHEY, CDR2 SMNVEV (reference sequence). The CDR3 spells CASSSRGWNTEAFF. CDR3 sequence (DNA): TGTGCCAGCAGTTCCAGGGGCTGGAACACTGAAGCTTTCTTT.

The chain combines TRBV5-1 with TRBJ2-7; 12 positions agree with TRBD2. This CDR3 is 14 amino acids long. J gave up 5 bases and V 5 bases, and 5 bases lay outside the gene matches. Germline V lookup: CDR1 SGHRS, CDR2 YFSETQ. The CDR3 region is CASRLTSGRHEQYF. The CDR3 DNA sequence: TGCGCCAGCAGACTGACTAGCGGGAGACACGAGCAGTACTTC.

CDR3 region: CAISERDEKLFF. The DNA of the CDR3 is TGTGCCATCAGTGAGAGAGATGAAAAACTGTTTTTT. The chain combines TRBV10-3 with TRBJ1-4; D remains ambiguous. Between the trimmed V and J ends, which lost 2 bases and 6 bases, there was a span of 4 bases. Germline lookup yields CDR1 ENHRY and CDR2 SYGVKD. This CDR3 spans 12 amino acids.

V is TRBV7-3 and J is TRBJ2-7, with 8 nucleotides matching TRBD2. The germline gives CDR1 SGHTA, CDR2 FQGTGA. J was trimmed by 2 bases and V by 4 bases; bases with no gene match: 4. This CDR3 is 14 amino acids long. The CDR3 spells CASSSGTRPYEQYF. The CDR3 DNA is TGTGCCAGCAGCTCAGGGACTAGACCCTACGAGCAGTACTTC.

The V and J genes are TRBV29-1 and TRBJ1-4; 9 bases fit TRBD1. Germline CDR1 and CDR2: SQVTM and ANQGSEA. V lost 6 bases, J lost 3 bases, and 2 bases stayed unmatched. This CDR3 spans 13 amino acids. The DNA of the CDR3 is TGCAGCGTAACAGGGGGCTCTAATGAAAAACTGTTTTTT. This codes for CSVTGGSNEKLFF.

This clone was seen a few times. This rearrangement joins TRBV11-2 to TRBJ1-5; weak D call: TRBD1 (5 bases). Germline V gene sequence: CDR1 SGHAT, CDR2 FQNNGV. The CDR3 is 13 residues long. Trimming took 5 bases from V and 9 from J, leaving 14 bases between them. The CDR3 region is CASSLEGPAPQHF. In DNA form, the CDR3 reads TGTGCCAGCAGCCTGGAGGGGCCTGCGCCCCAGCATTTT.

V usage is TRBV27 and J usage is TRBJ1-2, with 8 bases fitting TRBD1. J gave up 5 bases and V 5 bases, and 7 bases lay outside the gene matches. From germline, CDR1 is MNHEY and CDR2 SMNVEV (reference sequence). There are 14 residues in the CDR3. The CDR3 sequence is CASSLDRDSYGYTF. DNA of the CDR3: TGTGCCAGCAGTCTGGACAGGGACAGTTATGGCTACACCTTC.

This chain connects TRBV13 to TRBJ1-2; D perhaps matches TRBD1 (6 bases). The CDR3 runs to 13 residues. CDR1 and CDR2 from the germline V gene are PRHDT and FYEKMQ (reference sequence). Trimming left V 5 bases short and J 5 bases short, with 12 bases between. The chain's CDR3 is CASSLKGQYGYTF. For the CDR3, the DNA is TGTGCCAGCAGCCTAAAGGGACAATATGGCTACACCTTC.

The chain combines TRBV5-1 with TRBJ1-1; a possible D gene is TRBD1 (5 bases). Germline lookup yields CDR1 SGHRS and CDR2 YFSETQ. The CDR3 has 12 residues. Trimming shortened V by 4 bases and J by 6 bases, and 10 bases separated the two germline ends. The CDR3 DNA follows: TGCGCCAGCAGCCCAGACAGCCCTGAAGCTTTCTTT. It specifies CASSPDSPEAFF.

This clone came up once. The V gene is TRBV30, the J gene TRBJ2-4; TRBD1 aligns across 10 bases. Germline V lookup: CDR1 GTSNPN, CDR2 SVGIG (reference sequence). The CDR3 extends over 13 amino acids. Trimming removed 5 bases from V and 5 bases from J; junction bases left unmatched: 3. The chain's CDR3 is CAWGTGAQNIQYF. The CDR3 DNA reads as TGTGCCTGGGGGACAGGGGCCCAAAACATTCAGTACTTC.

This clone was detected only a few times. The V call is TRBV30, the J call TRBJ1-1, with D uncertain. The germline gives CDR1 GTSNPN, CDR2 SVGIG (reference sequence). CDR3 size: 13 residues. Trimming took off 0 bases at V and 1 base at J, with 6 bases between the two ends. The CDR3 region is CAWSVPRNTEAFF. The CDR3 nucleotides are TGTGCCTGGAGTGTACCTAGGAACACTGAAGCTTTCTTT.

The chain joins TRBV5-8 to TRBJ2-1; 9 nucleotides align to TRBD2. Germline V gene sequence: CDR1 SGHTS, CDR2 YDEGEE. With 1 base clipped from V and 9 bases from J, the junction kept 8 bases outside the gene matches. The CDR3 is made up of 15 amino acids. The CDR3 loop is CASSLRREGQGEQFF. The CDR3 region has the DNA TGTGCCAGCAGCTTGAGGCGGGAGGGCCAGGGTGAGCAGTTCTTC.

The CDR3: CASAKSGGSSGELFF. CDR3 nucleotides: TGCGCCAGCGCTAAGTCGGGCGGGAGCTCCGGGGAGCTGTTTTTT. The chain couples TRBV5-1 to TRBJ2-2, with 7 positions matching TRBD2. Trimming cost V 7 bases and J 6 bases; bases outside gene matches: 12. The germline V gene encodes CDR1 SGHRS and CDR2 YFSETQ. This CDR3 is built from 15 residues.

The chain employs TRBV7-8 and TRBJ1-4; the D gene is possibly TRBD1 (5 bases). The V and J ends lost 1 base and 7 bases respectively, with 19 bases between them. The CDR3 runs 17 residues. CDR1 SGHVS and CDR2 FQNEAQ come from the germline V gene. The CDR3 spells CASSLEGQVGFGEKLFF. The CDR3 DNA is TGTGCCAGCAGCTTAGAGGGGCAGGTGGGGTTTGGTGAAAAACTGTTTTTT. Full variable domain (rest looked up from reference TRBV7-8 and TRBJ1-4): GAGVSQSPRYKVAKRGQDVALRCDPISGHVSLFWYQQALGQGPEFLTYFQNEAQLDKSGLPSDRFFAERPEGSVSTLKIQRTQQEDSAVYLCASSLEGQVGFGEKLFFGSGTQLSVL.

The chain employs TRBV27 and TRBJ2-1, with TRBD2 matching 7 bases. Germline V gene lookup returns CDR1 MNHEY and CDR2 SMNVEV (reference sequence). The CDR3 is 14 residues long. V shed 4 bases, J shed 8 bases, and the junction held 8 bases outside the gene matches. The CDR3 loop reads CASSYSLSGDEQFF. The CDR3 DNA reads TGTGCCAGCAGTTACTCCTTGAGCGGGGATGAGCAGTTCTTC.

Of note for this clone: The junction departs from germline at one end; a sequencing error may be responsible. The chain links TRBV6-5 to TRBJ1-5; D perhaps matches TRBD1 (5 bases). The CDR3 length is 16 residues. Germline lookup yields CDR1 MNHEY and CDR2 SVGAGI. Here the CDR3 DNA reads TGTGCCAGCAGTCACTCTTATAGAGGACAAGACCAGCCCCAGCATTTT. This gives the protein CASSHSYRGQDQPQHF.

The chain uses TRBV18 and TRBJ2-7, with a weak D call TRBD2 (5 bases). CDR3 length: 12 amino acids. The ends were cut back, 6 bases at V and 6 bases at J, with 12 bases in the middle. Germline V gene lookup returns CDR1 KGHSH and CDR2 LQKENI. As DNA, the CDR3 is TGTGCCAGCTCCGTCGGGGTGAGCGAGCAGTACTTC. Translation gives CASSVGVSEQYF. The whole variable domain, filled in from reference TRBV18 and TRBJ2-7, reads NAGVMQNPRHLVRRRGQEARLRCSPMKGHSHVYWYRQLPEEGLKFMVYLQKENIIDESGMPKERFSAEFPKEGPSILRIQQVVRGDSAAYFCASSVGVSEQYFGPGTRLTVT.

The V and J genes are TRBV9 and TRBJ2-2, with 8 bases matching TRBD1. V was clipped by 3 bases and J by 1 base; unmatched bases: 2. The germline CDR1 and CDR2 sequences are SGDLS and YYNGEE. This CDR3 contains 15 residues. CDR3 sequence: CASSATGVNTGELFF. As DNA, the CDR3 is TGTGCCAGCAGCGCGACAGGGGTGAACACCGGGGAGCTGTTTTTT. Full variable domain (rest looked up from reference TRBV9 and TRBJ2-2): DSGVTQTPKHLITATGQRVTLRCSPRSGDLSVYWYQQSLDQGLQFLIQYYNGEERAKGNILERFSAQQFPDLHSELNLSSLELGDSALYFCASSATGVNTGELFFGEGSRLTVL.

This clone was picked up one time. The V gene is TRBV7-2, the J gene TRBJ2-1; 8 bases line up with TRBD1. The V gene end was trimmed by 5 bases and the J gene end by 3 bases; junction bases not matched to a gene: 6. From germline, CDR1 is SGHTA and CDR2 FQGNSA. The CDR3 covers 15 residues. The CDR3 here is CASSGRQGFYNEQFF. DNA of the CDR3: TGTGCCAGCAGCGGTCGACAGGGGTTCTACAATGAGCAGTTCTTC.

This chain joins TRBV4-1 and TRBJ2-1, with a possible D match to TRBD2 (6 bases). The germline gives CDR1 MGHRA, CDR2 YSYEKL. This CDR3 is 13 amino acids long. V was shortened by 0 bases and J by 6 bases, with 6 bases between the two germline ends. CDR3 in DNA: TGCGCCAGCAGCCAAGAGACTAGCAATGAGCAGTTCTTC. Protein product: CASSQETSNEQFF.

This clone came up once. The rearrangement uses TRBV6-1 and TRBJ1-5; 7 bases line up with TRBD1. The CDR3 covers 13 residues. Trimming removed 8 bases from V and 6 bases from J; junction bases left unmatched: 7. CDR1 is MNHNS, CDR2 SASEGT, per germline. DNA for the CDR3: TGTGCCAGCTCGCCGACAGGGCCTCAGCCCCAGCATTTT. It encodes CASSPTGPQPQHF.

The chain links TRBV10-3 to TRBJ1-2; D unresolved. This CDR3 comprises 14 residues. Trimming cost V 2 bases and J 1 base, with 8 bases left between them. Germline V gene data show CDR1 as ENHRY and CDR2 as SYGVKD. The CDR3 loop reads CAISEEEVNYGYTF. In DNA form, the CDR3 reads TGTGCCATCAGTGAGGAAGAGGTTAACTATGGCTACACCTTC.

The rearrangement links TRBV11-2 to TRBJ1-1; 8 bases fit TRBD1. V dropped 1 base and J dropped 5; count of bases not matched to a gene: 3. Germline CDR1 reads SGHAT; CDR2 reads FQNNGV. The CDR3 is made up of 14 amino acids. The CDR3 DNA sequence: TGTGCCAGCAGCTTAGGGACAGGGATAACTGAAGCTTTCTTT. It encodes CASSLGTGITEAFF.